This T cell receptor beta chain was identified during a study of tumor-infiltrating lymphocytes in primary liver carcinoma (dated 2017 in TCRdb). At the level of the whole study: Of the five patients, three men and two women aged 30 to 69 years, four had hepatocellular carcinoma and one had combined HCC and intrahepatic cholangiocarcinoma. Each sample produced about 3.65 to 8 million productive TCRbeta reads, and read depth showed no significant difference between tissue types. A total of 35 or so specimens from 5 patients, comprising approximately 25 tumor regions, 5 adjacent noncancerous liver tissues and 5 peripheral blood samples, were covered by TCRbeta repertoire sequencing. The five patients had tumors staged T1-T3 N0M0, with maximum diameters ranging from about 4.2 to 10 cm. The study combined TCRbeta repertoire sequencing, expression microarrays and whole-exome sequencing across five regions of each liver tumor, with adjacent normal tissue and blood. To link TCRbeta repertoire diversity to the local molecular phenotype, the approximately 25 tumor region samples were profiled with Agilent mRNA microarrays. Technical replicate repertoires showed high reproducibility, with mean shared-clone rates about 0.88 and correlation coefficients above 0.95.

Using a constant-region primer and ProtoScript II reverse transcriptase, TCRbeta-specific cDNA was reverse-transcribed from roughly 500 ng total RNA. Construction of the TCRbeta libraries relied on three nested rounds of multiplex PCR, following a slightly modified ARM-PCR procedure. Each of the first two PCR rounds ran for about 10 cycles and used multiplex TRBV1-TRBV30 forward primers together with a Cbeta reverse primer. Sample barcodes and Illumina adapters were added in a final 25-cycle PCR with Deep VentR polymerase. Amplicons of 200-500 bp were gel-purified with a QIAquick gel extraction kit before sequencing. TCRbeta amplicons were sequenced on an Illumina HiSeq 2500 with 250-bp paired-end reads. The paper's data handling went like this. Quality trimming of reads was performed with Trimmomatic v0.33, and paired reads were merged with FLASH v1.2.11 so that full CDR3 sequences could be recovered. V, D and J germline segments were assigned to the rearranged TCRbeta sequences using MiGEC v1.2.1b. Clonotype statistics, along with Shannon-Wiener diversity indices, were calculated using VDJtools v1.0.0. Except for diversity analysis, only each sample's 250 most abundant clonotypes were used in subsequent analyses to reduce sampling bias. The raw public reads went through TCRdb reprocessing: fastp at Q25, MiXCR clone calling, in-frame beta chains kept. Identical CDR3 proteins give one entry, which carries the most common genes and DNA. TCRdb assigned the V and J calls; the authors' analysis was not used. A total of 100,000 to 120,000 distinct CDR3 sequences appear in this sample, roughly 80% of them only once. Together, the top ten hold 15% to 25% of the sample.

Total RNA and DNA were co-extracted without cell sorting from approximately 20-30 mg of bulk tissue using the AllPrep DNA/RNA mini kit. Between late 2015 and early 2016, roughly 5 patients in China with histopathologically diagnosed primary liver carcinoma had their tumors surgically resected. At the time of sampling, the patients were treatment-naive and had chronic HBV infection. Five spatially separated regions were sampled from each tumor: the superior, inferior, left-lateral and right-lateral poles, plus the tumor centre. Histological examination found more than 75% viable tumor cells in every tumor sample. Each fresh piece of tumor and adjacent tissue was cut in two, with one half stored in RNAlater at -80 degrees C and the other half sent for histology. The V end gives up 10 bases and the J end 4 bases, leaving 18 bases in the junction not matched to a gene. Including the terminal cysteine and phenylalanine, the CDR3 comprises 17 residues. Only the CDR3 part of the read is kept: 51 bases, read in frame from the first base. CDR1 and CDR2 are read off the germline V gene as MNHNS and SASEGT.

With regard to this clonotype: Its antigen is currently not known. Base qualities are not provided; no much larger clone lies one nucleotide away.

General study outcomes and caveats: Because sequencing covered only the TCR beta chain and unpaired alpha chains were not captured, true repertoire diversity is likely underestimated. A significantly larger repertoire fraction was made up by the top 250 clones in tumors than in blood (p = 0.039). Just about 7-25% of top clones turned up in all five regions of a tumor, which suggests spatial heterogeneity among tumor-infiltrating T cells. Repertoire overlap was found to be higher between tumor regions (mean roughly 36%) than between tumor-adjacent (about 17%) or tumor-blood (14%) pairs, consistent with antigen-driven expansion. Since the samples were bulk and unsorted, there was no way to compare CD4+ and CD8+ T cell repertoires. The study included only four to six patients, and the authors note findings should be validated in a larger study.

The clonotype was recovered from a man aged 40-49 years with primary liver carcinoma and hepatitis B virus infection. The rearranged chain carries TRBV6-1 and TRBJ2-2; 7 central bases correspond to TRBD2. The sample comprised liver tumor tissue from sampling region 3. This specimen's cell subset or site label, interpreted: tumor region T3, left-lateral pole. The bases read TGTGCCACGACACTTCGGACTAGAGGAATCATCACCGGGGAGCTGTTTTTT. Its coded protein is CATTLRTRGIITGELFF.